This T cell receptor (beta chain) was profiled in a study of blood T cells in healthy people across ages. This clonotype was picked up one time. Trimming removed 3 bases from V and 6 bases from J; junction bases left unmatched: 7. CDR1 MNHEY and CDR2 SMNVEV come from the germline V gene (reference sequence). CDR3 size: 15 residues. Alongside a J-beta primer mix, a sample-barcoded 5' primer served in a second PCR lasting roughly 6 to 11 cycles. Each cDNA molecule was tagged by a template-switch adaptor with 12 random nucleotides. One entry per CDR3 protein results from TCRdb running MiXCR on the 5' RACE reads. The profile shows 1,300,000 or so distinct CDR3 sequences, approximately 63% of them singletons.

The sample comprised blood. This clonotype was obtained from a man younger than 35 in good health. The chain couples TRBV27 to TRBJ2-7; 11 bases match TRBD1. As DNA, the CDR3 is TGTGCCAGCAGTTTCTACCCGGGGACAGGGGGCGAGCAGTACTTC. Amino acid sequence: CASSFYPGTGGEQYF.